Listed below are T cell receptor beta chains from one sample, sequenced in a study of beta chain features in type 1 diabetes. Method: immunoSEQ multiplex PCR; TCRdb's copy keeps in-frame clones and lacks some. Of some 99,000 clones in the sample, almost 40% were seen once. Sequencing was carried out using stem cell memory CD4+ T cells from blood. Receptors were obtained from a woman under 30 in good health. The CDR3 runs from the conserved cysteine through the conserved F or W. Each record gives: J gene, D gene, V gene, clone size, CDR3 DNA, CDR3 protein. A D gene is named only where the DNA matches it firmly. The listing skips clone size in some rows; elsewhere it reads once, few, many or a size class.

TRBJ2-5,TRBD2,TRBV7-9,few,TGTGCCAGCAGCTCCAATACGAGGACTAGCGGGAGTGGAGAGACCCAGTACTTC,CASSSNTRTSGSGETQYF
TRBJ2-1,TRBD2,TRBV27,-,TGTGCCAGCAGTGCACGGACTAGCGGGATTTTCAATGAGCAGTTCTTC,CASSARTSGIFNEQFF
TRBJ2-3,TRBD1,TRBV18,once,TGTGCCAGCTCACCCCGGACAGGCCGTTACACAGATACGCAGTATTTT,CASSPRTGRYTDTQYF
TRBJ1-1,-,TRBV9,-,TGTGCCAGCAGCGTAGTTGGGCGGGCCTGGTCGAACACTGAAGCTTTCTTT,CASSVVGRAWSNTEAFF
TRBJ2-7,TRBD2,TRBV30,-,TGTGCCTGGAGTATCGGGAGGGGGAACTACGAGCAGTACTTC,CAWSIGRGNYEQYF
TRBJ1-1,TRBD1,TRBV14,few,TGTGCCAGCAGCCATCACAGGGGATCCACTGAAGCTTTCTTT,CASSHHRGSTEAFF
TRBJ2-5,-,TRBV9,once,TGTGCCAGCAGCGATAGCGCGAAAAGACAAGAGACCCAGTACTTC,CASSDSAKRQETQYF
TRBJ2-5,TRBD1,TRBV6-5,few,TGTGCCAGCAGCCGGGACAGGGGCTCGTTGGAGACCCAGTACTTC,CASSRDRGSLETQYF
TRBJ2-1,TRBD2,TRBV7-2,-,TGTGCCAGCACCTGGACTAGCGGACGACAGCAGTTCTTC,CASTWTSGRQQFF
TRBJ1-2,-,TRBV27,-,TGTGCCAGCAGTTTCAGGGTTGGTTTCTATGGCTACACCTTC,CASSFRVGFYGYTF
TRBJ2-1,TRBD2,TRBV30,few,TGTGCCTGGAGTGTACCGAGGCGGGAGGGCCTTATTTACAATGAGCAGTTCTTC,CAWSVPRREGLIYNEQFF
TRBJ2-5,-,TRBV7-9,few,TGTGCCAGCAGCAAAAACGGGGGAGGCAGTCGGGAGACCCAGTACTTC,CASSKNGGGSRETQYF
TRBJ2-1,-,TRBV19,-,TGTGCCAGTAGTCGGGCTCAGGGCAATGAGCAGTTCTTC,CASSRAQGNEQFF
TRBJ2-5,TRBD1,TRBV18,-,TGTGCCAGCTCACCACCGCTCCTCAGGGGGGAGACCCAGTACTTC,CASSPPLLRGETQYF
TRBJ1-4,TRBD1,TRBV18,few,TGTGCCAGCTCGGGACAGGCAACTAATGAAAAACTGTTTTTT,CASSGQATNEKLFF
TRBJ2-3,TRBD2,TRBV4-2,once,TGTGCCAGCAGCCAAGAGGGGCTAGCGGGAGGGGTAGATACGCAGTATTTT,CASSQEGLAGGVDTQYF
TRBJ2-3,TRBD2,TRBV19,-,TGTGCCACTCGACGGGGGGGACCAGATACGCAGTATTTT,CATRRGGPDTQYF
TRBJ2-7,TRBD1,TRBV6-5,-,TGTGCCAGCAGTCCCGGGACAGGGGCGGGCGAGCAGTACTTC,CASSPGTGAGEQYF
TRBJ2-5,TRBD1,TRBV4-1,few,TGCGCCAGCAGCCAACCTCCAGGGGGCGCGGGTGAGACCCAGTACTTC,CASSQPPGGAGETQYF
TRBJ2-3,-,TRBV5-1,few,TGCGCCAGCAGCTTGTATCCAGTCCCCGATACGCAGTATTTT,CASSLYPVPDTQYF
TRBJ1-1,TRBD1,TRBV28,-,TGTGCCAGCGTCGCTGGACAGGGGGAGAGGGTAGCTTTCTTT,CASVAGQGERVAFF
TRBJ2-7,TRBD2,TRBV2,-,TGTGCCAGCAAACTGGGACTAGCGGGAGGCGAGCAGTACTTC,CASKLGLAGGEQYF
TRBJ2-1,TRBD1,TRBV2,few,TGTGCCAGCTCTGGGACAGGGTACGATGAGCAGTTCTTC,CASSGTGYDEQFF
TRBJ1-1,-,TRBV6-5,-,TGTGCCAGCAGGCCCGCCGAGGTGAACACTGAAGTTTTCTTT,CASRPAEVNTEVFF
TRBJ1-2,TRBD1,TRBV30,-,TGTGCCTGGGGAAGGAAACAGGGGGTGGAGGGCTACACCTTC,CAWGRKQGVEGYTF
TRBJ2-1,TRBD2,TRBV7-2,-,TGTGCCAGCAGCTTAACGTATGGCGGGAGGGCCTACAATGAGCAGTTCTTC,CASSLTYGGRAYNEQFF
TRBJ2-5,-,TRBV18,-,TGTGCCAGCTCACCAGGACAGCTAGTTCAAGAGACCCAGTACTTC,CASSPGQLVQETQYF
TRBJ1-5,-,TRBV28,-,TGTGCCAGCAGTTCCCCAGGGGTTCAGCCCCAGCATTTT,CASSSPGVQPQHF
TRBJ1-2,-,TRBV19,few,TGTGCCAGTAGTATTGGAGTCGTGGAGCGCTATGGCTACACCTTC,CASSIGVVERYGYTF
TRBJ2-2,-,TRBV4-2,few,TGTGCCAGCAGCCAAGTTGCGCGACAGGTGAAGGGTAAGGTGGTGACCGGGGAGCTGTTTTTT,CASSQVARQVKGKVVTGELFF
TRBJ1-1,-,TRBV6-1,-,TGTGCCAGCAGTGGCCGGTCACAGCGGGATACTCCAAGGACTGAAGCTTTCTTT,CASSGRSQRDTPRTEAFF
TRBJ2-7,TRBD1,TRBV10-3,-,TGTGCCATCAGTGAGCCGGGACAGGGGAATACCTACGAGCAGTACTTC,CAISEPGQGNTYEQYF
TRBJ2-4,TRBD2,TRBV9,few,TGTGCCAGCAGCCCCCACGGGGGGAGTGGGAACATTCAGTACTTC,CASSPHGGSGNIQYF
TRBJ2-5,TRBD2,TRBV10-3,-,TGTGCCACCAACGGGACTAGCGGGAGCCAGACCCAGTACTTC,CATNGTSGSQTQYF
TRBJ2-1,TRBD2,TRBV4-2,few,TGTGCCAGCAGCCGGATTAGCGGGAGGGACTACAATGAGCAGTTCTTC,CASSRISGRDYNEQFF
TRBJ2-3,TRBD2,TRBV7-2,few,TGTGCCAGCAGCCCAATACCCGGACTAGCGGGAGGGTCCGAGTATTTT,CASSPIPGLAGGSEYF
TRBJ2-1,TRBD1,TRBV6-1,-,TGTGCCAGCAGTACCGACAGGGGGCCGGCGAATGAGCAGTTCTTC,CASSTDRGPANEQFF
TRBJ1-5,-,TRBV5-1,few,TGCGCCAGCAGCTTACAGGGCATGATCAATCAGCCCCAGCATTTT,CASSLQGMINQPQHF
TRBJ1-4,TRBD1,TRBV4-1,-,TGCGCCAGCAGAACCGGGACAGGGGCGTTTAATGAAAAACTGTTTTTT,CASRTGTGAFNEKLFF
TRBJ2-1,-,TRBV15,-,TGTGCCACCAGCTCATACAATGAGCAGTTCTTC,CATSSYNEQFF
TRBJ2-1,TRBD1,TRBV10-3,few,TGTGCCATCGGAAACACAGGGGGCGCGACCCCAGGGCAGTTCTTC,CAIGNTGGATPGQFF
TRBJ1-2,-,TRBV7-6,-,TGTGCCAGCAGCAATCCGGGAGCAGGAATAGGTGGCTACACCTTC,CASSNPGAGIGGYTF
TRBJ2-1,TRBD2,TRBV7-3,-,TGTGCCAGCAGCTTAGGTTGGCGGGAGCCCTACAATGAGCAGTTCTTC,CASSLGWREPYNEQFF
TRBJ2-2,TRBD1,TRBV11-3,-,TGTGCCAGCAGCCGGACAGGGAACACCGGGGAGCTGTTTTTT,CASSRTGNTGELFF
TRBJ2-2,-,TRBV29-1,-,TGCAGCGTTAGAGGTATTTCCACCGGGGAGCTGTTTTTT,CSVRGISTGELFF
TRBJ1-2,TRBD1,TRBV28,-,TGTGCCAGCAGTACACAAAGACAGGGGTATGGCTACACCTTC,CASSTQRQGYGYTF
TRBJ2-7,TRBD2,TRBV28,few,TGTGCCAGCAGTTTAATGGCGGGGACTAGGGGCTCCGAGCAGTACTTC,CASSLMAGTRGSEQYF
TRBJ2-1,TRBD1,TRBV7-8,few,TGTGCCAGCAGCTTAGAGTGGGACAGGGTTAGGGAGCAGTTCTTC,CASSLEWDRVREQFF
TRBJ2-1,TRBD2,TRBV7-6,few,TGTGCCAGCAGCTTCTCGACTAGCGGGAGTGAGCAGTTCTTC,CASSFSTSGSEQFF
TRBJ2-2,TRBD2,TRBV13,few,TGTGCCACCAAACCTAGCGGGAGGTCGGAGAACACCGGGGAGCTGTTTTTT,CATKPSGRSENTGELFF
TRBJ1-1,TRBD1,TRBV25-1,few,TGTGCCAGCTCCGACAGGGGCGGAGCTTTCTTT,CASSDRGGAFF
TRBJ2-7,-,TRBV2,-,TGTGCCAGCAGCGGCAGGGTCGAGCAGTACTTC,CASSGRVEQYF
TRBJ2-1,TRBD2,TRBV9,few,TGTGCCAGCAGCGTAAGCCTAGCGGGAGGGGGTAACAATGAGCAGTTCTTC,CASSVSLAGGGNNEQFF
TRBJ1-1,-,TRBV29-1,-,TGCAGCGTTAAGATACAGGCGAACACTGAAGCTTTCTTT,CSVKIQANTEAFF
TRBJ2-3,TRBD1,TRBV9,-,TGTGCCAGCAGCTACACCGGGACAGAGACAGATACGCAGTATTTT,CASSYTGTETDTQYF